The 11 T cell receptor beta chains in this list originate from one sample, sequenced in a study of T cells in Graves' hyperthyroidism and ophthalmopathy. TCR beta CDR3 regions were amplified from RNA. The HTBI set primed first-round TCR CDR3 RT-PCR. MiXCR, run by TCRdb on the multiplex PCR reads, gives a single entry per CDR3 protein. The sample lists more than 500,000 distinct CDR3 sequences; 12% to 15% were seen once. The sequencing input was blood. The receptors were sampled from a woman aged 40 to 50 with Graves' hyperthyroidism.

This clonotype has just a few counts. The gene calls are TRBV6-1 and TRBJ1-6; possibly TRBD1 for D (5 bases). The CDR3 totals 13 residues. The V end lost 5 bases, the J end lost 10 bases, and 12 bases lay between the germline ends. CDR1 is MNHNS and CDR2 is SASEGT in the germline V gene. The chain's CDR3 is CASSWDPGSPLHF. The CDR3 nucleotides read TGTGCCAGCAGTTGGGACCCCGGATCACCCCTCCACTTT.

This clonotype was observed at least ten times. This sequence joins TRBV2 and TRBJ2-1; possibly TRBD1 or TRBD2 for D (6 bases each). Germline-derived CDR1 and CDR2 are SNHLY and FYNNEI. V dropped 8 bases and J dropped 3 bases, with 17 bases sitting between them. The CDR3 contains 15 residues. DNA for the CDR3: TGTGCCAGCGGAGGGGGAATTAGCGTCTACAATGAGCAGTTCTTC. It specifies CASGGGISVYNEQFF.

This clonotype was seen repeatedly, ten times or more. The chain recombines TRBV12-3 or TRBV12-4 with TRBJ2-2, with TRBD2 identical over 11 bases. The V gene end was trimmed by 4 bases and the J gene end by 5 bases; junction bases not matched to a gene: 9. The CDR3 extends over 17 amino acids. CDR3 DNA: TGTGCCAGCAGTTGGACCGGGACTAGCGGCTCAACCGGGGAGCTGTTTTTT. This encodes CASSWTGTSGSTGELFF.

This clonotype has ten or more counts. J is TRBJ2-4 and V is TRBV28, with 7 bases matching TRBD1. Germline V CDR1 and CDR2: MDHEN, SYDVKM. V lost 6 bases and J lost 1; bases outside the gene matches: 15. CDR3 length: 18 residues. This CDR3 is CASRDRPSFPEAKNIQYF. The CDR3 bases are TGTGCCAGCAGGGACAGGCCGTCCTTTCCTGAGGCCAAAAACATTCAGTACTTC.

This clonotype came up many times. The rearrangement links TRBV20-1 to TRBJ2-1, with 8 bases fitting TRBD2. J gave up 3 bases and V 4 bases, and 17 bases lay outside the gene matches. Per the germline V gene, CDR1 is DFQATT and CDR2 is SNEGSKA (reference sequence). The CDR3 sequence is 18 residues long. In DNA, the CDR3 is TGCAGTGCTAATCTCGGTATCTTGGCGGGAGGCCACTACAATGAGCAGTTCTTC. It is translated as CSANLGILAGGHYNEQFF.

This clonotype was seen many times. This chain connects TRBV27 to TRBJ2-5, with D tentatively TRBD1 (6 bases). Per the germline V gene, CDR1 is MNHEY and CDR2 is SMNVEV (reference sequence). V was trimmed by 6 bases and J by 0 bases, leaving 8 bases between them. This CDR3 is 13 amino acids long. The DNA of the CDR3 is TGTGCCAGCAGGGGGGCGAACCAAGAGACCCAGTACTTC. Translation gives CASRGANQETQYF.

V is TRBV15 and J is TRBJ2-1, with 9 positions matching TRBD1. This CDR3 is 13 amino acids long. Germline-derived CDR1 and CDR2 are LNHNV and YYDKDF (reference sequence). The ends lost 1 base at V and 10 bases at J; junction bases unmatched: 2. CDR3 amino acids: CATSRGTGEEQFF. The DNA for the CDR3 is TGTGCCACCAGCAGAGGGACAGGGGAGGAGCAGTTCTTC.

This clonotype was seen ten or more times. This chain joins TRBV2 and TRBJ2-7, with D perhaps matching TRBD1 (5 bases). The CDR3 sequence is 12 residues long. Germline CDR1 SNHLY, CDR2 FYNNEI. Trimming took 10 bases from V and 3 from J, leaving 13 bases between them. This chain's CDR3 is CATTDTYYEQYF. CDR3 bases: TGTGCCACCACGGACACCTACTACGAGCAGTACTTC.

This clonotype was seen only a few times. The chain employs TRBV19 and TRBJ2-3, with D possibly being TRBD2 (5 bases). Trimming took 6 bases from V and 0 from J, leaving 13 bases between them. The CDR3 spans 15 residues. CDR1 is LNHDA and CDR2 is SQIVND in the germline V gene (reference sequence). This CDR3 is CASSPFGISTDTQYF. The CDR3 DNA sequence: TGTGCCAGTAGCCCATTCGGGATTAGCACAGATACGCAGTATTTT.

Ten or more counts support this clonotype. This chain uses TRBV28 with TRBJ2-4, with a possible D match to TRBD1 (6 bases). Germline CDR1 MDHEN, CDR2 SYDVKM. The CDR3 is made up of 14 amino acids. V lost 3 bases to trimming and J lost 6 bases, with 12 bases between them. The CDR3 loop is CASSFRGLGNIQYF. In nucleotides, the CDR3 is TGTGCCAGCAGTTTCAGGGGATTGGGAAACATTCAGTACTTC.

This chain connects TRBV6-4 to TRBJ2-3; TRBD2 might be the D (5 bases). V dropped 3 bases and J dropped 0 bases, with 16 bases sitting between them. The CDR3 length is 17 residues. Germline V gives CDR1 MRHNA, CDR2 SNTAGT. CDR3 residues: CASSEPTWTCSTDTQYF. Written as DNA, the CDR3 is TGTGCCAGCAGTGAACCCACCTGGACTTGTAGCACAGATACGCAGTATTTT.